The clone carrying this T cell receptor beta chain was found a few times. Its target is unknown. These data come from a study of beta chain features in type 1 diabetes. The study reverse transcribed the entire isolated RNA, so it sequenced expressed TCRB transcripts. TCRdb keeps only in-frame clones here, not all; method: immunoSEQ multiplex PCR. This table holds roughly 450,000 clones, about an eighth found once. Study results and caveats: PCR, the amplification step, might favor shorter templates, equally in patients and controls.

CDR1 and CDR2 from the germline V gene are SGHDT and YYEEEE. V was shortened by 3 bases and J by 4 bases, with 16 bases between the two germline ends. CDR3 size: 15 residues. The sequencing sample was made of naive CD4+ T cells from blood. The receptor's source is a woman aged 18 to 35 in good health. V is TRBV5-6 and J is TRBJ1-2; D gene ambiguous. CDR3 bases: TGTGCCAGCAGCTGGGAGATGCGTTCGATCTATGGCTACACCTTC. As protein: CASSWEMRSIYGYTF.